This entry lists 30 T cell receptor beta chains sequenced from one sample in a study of cytomegalovirus exposure and HLA in healthy donors. The PCR ran on 60 Vbeta and 13 Jbeta primers. Clones were sequenced by immunoSEQ multiplex PCR, and TCRdb holds only the in-frame ones, with some missing. The repertoire consists of some 130,000 clones, with approximately 84% occurring once and the leading ten covering 2.7%. Source material: PBMCs. The receptors stem from a boy aged 2 to 9 in good health and CMV-seronegative.

The chain joins TRBV4-1 to TRBJ2-7; TRBD2 matches 16 bases. The J segment lost 0 bases and the V segment lost 4 bases, leaving 3 bases of the junction unmatched. Germline V gene sequence: CDR1 MGHRA, CDR2 YSYEKL. The CDR3 spans 17 residues. The CDR3 sequence: CASSPGLAGGSSYEQYV. CDR3 nucleotide sequence: TGCGCCAGCAGCCCGGGACTAGCGGGAGGGAGCTCCTACGAGCAGTACGTC.

V usage is TRBV2 and J usage is TRBJ1-4, with a tentative D call TRBD1 (6 bases). This CDR3 spans 11 amino acids. Between the trimmed V and J ends, which lost 7 bases and 6 bases, there was a span of 6 bases. Germline loops: CDR1 SNHLY, CDR2 FYNNEI. Written as DNA, the CDR3 is TGTGCCAGCAAGGGGGATGAAAAACTGTTTTTT. Protein product: CASKGDEKLFF.

The genes are TRBV6-5 and TRBJ2-1, with 9 bases lining up with TRBD1. CDR1 and CDR2 (germline): MNHEY, SVGAGI. The CDR3 runs 13 residues. With 7 bases clipped from V and 6 bases from J, the junction kept 4 bases outside the gene matches. The CDR3 region is CASTGQGVNEQFF. The CDR3 DNA reads TGTGCCAGCACGGGACAGGGTGTCAATGAGCAGTTCTTC.

The chain couples TRBV6-1 to TRBJ1-1; 10 positions agree with TRBD1. Trimming removed 8 bases from V and 5 bases from J; junction bases left unmatched: 8. Germline CDR1 and CDR2: MNHNS and SASEGT. There are 14 residues in the CDR3. The CDR3 reads CASWDRGLGTEAFF. CDR3 sequence (DNA): TGTGCCAGCTGGGACAGGGGTTTGGGTACTGAAGCTTTCTTT.

This clone was counted only a few times. The rearrangement joins TRBV29-1 to TRBJ2-5, with 12 bases aligning to TRBD2. After removal of 5 bases from V and 4 bases from J, the junction contained 20 bases not matched to a gene. The length of the CDR3 is 19 residues. Germline CDR1 and CDR2: SQVTM and ANQGSEA. The CDR3 region is CSVLPYLAGGTQDTETQYF. CDR3 sequence (DNA): TGCAGCGTTTTACCCTACCTAGCGGGAGGGACCCAGGATACAGAGACCCAGTACTTC.

This chain joins TRBV7-9 and TRBJ1-2, with 8 bases identical to TRBD1. The V gene end was trimmed by 3 bases and the J gene end by 0 bases; junction bases not matched to a gene: 6. The CDR3 spans 16 residues. The V gene's germline CDR1 is SEHNR and CDR2 FQNEAQ (reference sequence). This CDR3 reads CASSFGQGLSNYGYTF. The DNA of the CDR3 is TGTGCCAGCAGCTTTGGACAGGGACTATCTAACTATGGCTACACCTTC.

The sample holds one count of this clone. The CDR3 loop reads CAISDTTDNQPQHF. The CDR3, as DNA: TGTGCCATCAGTGATACTACTGACAATCAGCCCCAGCATTTT. The chain uses TRBV10-3 and TRBJ1-5; unclear D gene. The CDR3 is 14 residues long. Germline V gene data show CDR1 as ENHRY and CDR2 as SYGVKD. V was pared by 3 bases and J by 3 bases, with 9 bases between.

In DNA, the CDR3 is TGTGCCAGCAGTGCTCTCACGCGGGGTGAGCAGTACGTC. This gives the protein CASSALTRGEQYV. The V gene is TRBV27, the J gene TRBJ2-7; a weak D match, TRBD2 (6 bases). With 5 bases removed from V and 7 bases from J, the gap between germline ends came to 15 bases. Per germline, CDR1 MNHEY and CDR2 SMNVEV (reference sequence). The CDR3 is made up of 13 amino acids.

The chain recombines TRBV27 with TRBJ2-2, with 7 bases lining up with TRBD1. V lost 5 bases, J lost 4 bases, and 7 bases stayed unmatched. The CDR3 sequence is 15 residues long. Germline V CDR1 and CDR2: MNHEY, SMNVEV (reference sequence). The CDR3 DNA follows: TGTGCCAGCAGTGCTGGGACAGTGGGCACCGGGGAGCTGTTTTTT. This codes for CASSAGTVGTGELFF.

The genes are TRBV4-2 and TRBJ2-1; D possibly corresponds to TRBD2 (6 bases). This CDR3 has 15 residues. V was trimmed by 0 bases and J by 8 bases, leaving 14 bases between them. Germline assignment: CDR1 LGHNA and CDR2 YNFKEQ. CDR3 coding DNA: TGTGCCAGCAGCCAAGAAAATAGCGGTGGATATGAGCAGTTCTTC. Translated: CASSQENSGGYEQFF.

V usage is TRBV2 and J usage is TRBJ2-5, with D possibly TRBD2 on 6 matching bases. Germline V gene lookup returns CDR1 SNHLY and CDR2 FYNNEI. The CDR3 is made up of 13 amino acids. Trimming took off 5 bases at V and 4 bases at J, with 11 bases between the two ends. CDR3 DNA sequence: TGTGCCAGCAGTAGGAGGGGCTCAGAGACCCAGTACTTC. This codes for CASSRRGSETQYF.

The J gene is TRBJ2-3, the V gene TRBV10-3; the D gene is possibly TRBD2 (7 bases). V lost 9 bases to trimming and J lost 6 bases, with 13 bases between them. The germline V gene has CDR1 ENHRY and CDR2 SYGVKD. This CDR3 has 12 amino acids. CDR3 nucleotide sequence: TGTGCCATGAGGGGGGGGGAGGATACGCAGTATTTT. Amino acid sequence: CAMRGGEDTQYF.

This clone is a singleton in its sample. V usage is TRBV15 and J usage is TRBJ1-1; 8 bases map to TRBD1. Germline V gene sequence: CDR1 LNHNV, CDR2 YYDKDF (reference sequence). The CDR3 is made up of 17 amino acids. V shed 3 bases and J 6 bases; nucleotides not matched to a gene: 15. CDR3 protein: CATSSETDREAIAEAFF. The CDR3 DNA is TGTGCCACCAGCAGCGAGACGGACAGGGAGGCGATCGCTGAAGCTTTCTTT. Drawing the rest from reference TRBV15 and TRBJ1-1, the complete variable domain is DAMVIQNPRYQVTQFGKPVTLSCSQTLNHNVMYWYQQKSSQAPKLLFHYYDKDFNNEADTPDNFQSRRPNTSFCFLDIRSPGLGDTAMYLCATSSETDREAIAEAFFGQGTRLTVV.

The J gene is TRBJ2-2, the V gene TRBV7-2; perhaps TRBD2 as D (6 bases). CDR1 and CDR2 from the germline V gene are SGHTA and FQGNSA. Trimming stripped 1 base from V and 6 bases from J, with 18 bases between. There are 17 residues in the CDR3. The CDR3 loop is CASSLVSWGERAGELFF. CDR3 nucleotides: TGTGCCAGCAGCTTAGTGTCCTGGGGGGAGCGGGCCGGGGAGCTGTTTTTT.

The CDR3 here is CASSLEGSGRRDTQYF. The CDR3 nucleotides are TGCGCCAGCAGTCTGGAGGGTAGCGGGAGAAGAGATACGCAGTATTTT. V gene TRBV5-1 combines with J gene TRBJ2-3; 9 nucleotides agree with TRBD2. Trimming cost V 5 bases and J 5 bases; bases outside gene matches: 12. This CDR3 is built from 16 residues. Germline V gene sequence: CDR1 SGHRS, CDR2 YFSETQ.

V gene TRBV15 combines with J gene TRBJ1-5; D might be TRBD1 (5 bases). V was shortened by 0 bases and J by 1 base, with 7 bases between the two germline ends. This CDR3 has 15 amino acids. Looked up from germline, CDR1 is LNHNV and CDR2 is YYDKDF (reference sequence). The CDR3 coding sequence is TGTGCCACCAGCAGAGATCGGACAAGCAATCAGCCCCAGCATTTT. As protein: CATSRDRTSNQPQHF.

This chain joins TRBV29-1 and TRBJ2-1, with D possibly being TRBD2 (6 bases). V was trimmed by 3 bases and J by 5 bases, leaving 17 bases between them. The CDR3 length is 15 residues. The V gene's germline CDR1 is SQVTM and CDR2 ANQGSEA. This CDR3 reads CSVDPYGSRHNEQFF. For the CDR3, the DNA is TGCAGCGTTGATCCGTACGGGAGCCGGCACAATGAGCAGTTCTTC.

This clone turned up a few times. This rearrangement joins TRBV5-1 to TRBJ1-1; no clear D gene. The CDR3 length is 13 residues. The germline CDR1 and CDR2 sequences are SGHRS and YFSETQ. V lost 3 bases to trimming and J lost 11 bases, with 17 bases between them. CDR3 protein: CASSYGPQSGAFF. The CDR3 bases are TGCGCCAGCAGCTACGGACCCCAATCGGGGGCTTTCTTT.

This clone showed up just once. The J gene is TRBJ2-3, the V gene TRBV29-1; a weak D match, TRBD2 (6 bases). The CDR3 is made up of 14 amino acids. The germline gives CDR1 SQVTM, CDR2 ANQGSEA. Trimming removed 6 bases at V and 0 bases at J, with 13 bases between. The CDR3 DNA reads TGCAGCGTCCCTGGTAGCGGTAGCACAGATACGCAGTATTTT. This encodes CSVPGSGSTDTQYF.

J is TRBJ2-3 and V is TRBV7-3, with TRBD2 matching 7 bases. Germline V gene sequence: CDR1 SGHTA, CDR2 FQGTGA. J lost 0 bases, V lost 5 bases, and 11 bases had no gene match. CDR3 length: 17 residues. The DNA of the CDR3 is TGTGCCAGCAGCCCCAACCCTTCTAGCGGAAGCACAGATACGCAGTATTTT. This translates into CASSPNPSSGSTDTQYF.

This chain uses TRBV19 with TRBJ1-3; D not certain. V dropped 6 bases and J dropped 2 bases, with 23 bases sitting between them. There are 18 residues in the CDR3. Germline V gene sequence: CDR1 LNHDA, CDR2 SQIVND (reference sequence). This CDR3 reads CASSMGGGVSRPGNTIYF. The CDR3, as DNA: TGTGCCAGTAGCATGGGAGGAGGTGTTAGTAGGCCTGGAAACACCATATATTTT.

CDR3 loop: CASSGAGLSQPQHF. The DNA for the CDR3 is TGTGCCAGCAGTGGAGCGGGGCTTTCTCAGCCCCAGCATTTT. The chain has TRBV25-1 and TRBJ1-5; the D gene is possibly TRBD1 (5 bases). The CDR3 runs to 14 residues. Germline V lookup: CDR1 MGHDK, CDR2 SYGVNS. V was shortened by 4 bases and J by 6 bases, with 13 bases between the two germline ends. The whole variable domain, filled in from reference TRBV25-1 and TRBJ1-5, reads EADIYQTPRYLVIGTGKKITLECSQTMGHDKMYWYQQDPGMELHLIHYSYGVNSTEKGDLSSESTVSRIRTEHFPLTLESARPSHTSQYLCASSGAGLSQPQHFGDGTRLSIL.

The V call is TRBV5-6, the J call TRBJ1-1; D is possibly TRBD1 (5 bases). The germline V gene encodes CDR1 SGHDT and CDR2 YYEEEE. V was cut by 4 bases and J by 2 bases, with 15 bases left in between. The CDR3 runs 15 residues. The CDR3 DNA sequence: TGTGCCAGCAGCCCCGGCCCAGGGTTCAACACTGAAGCTTTCTTT. Its protein product is CASSPGPGFNTEAFF.

The count of this clone is one. The chain couples TRBV7-9 to TRBJ2-1; 7 bases match TRBD2. Losses at the gene ends were 5 bases for V and 11 bases for J; bases not matched to a gene: 9. The length of the CDR3 is 13 residues. CDR1 is SEHNR and CDR2 is FQNEAQ in the germline V gene (reference sequence). The DNA of the CDR3 is TGTGCCAGCAGCCCGGGGGGACTGCAAAAGCAGTTCTTC. As protein: CASSPGGLQKQFF.

The chain recombines TRBV6-5 with TRBJ1-2; D call uncertain. The CDR3 extends over 15 amino acids. Germline V gene sequence: CDR1 MNHEY, CDR2 SVGAGI. V lost 0 bases and J lost 6, with 14 bases in between. The CDR3 nucleotides read TGTGCCAGCAGTTACTCGGGCTACATGACTAATGGCTACACCTTC. Translated: CASSYSGYMTNGYTF.

The chain joins TRBV6-6 to TRBJ1-3, with D perhaps TRBD1 (5 bases). Trimming took 2 bases from V and 8 from J, leaving 10 bases between them. Germline V gene sequence: CDR1 MNHNY, CDR2 SVGAGI (reference sequence). The CDR3 loop spans 13 amino acids. The CDR3 coding sequence is TGTGCCAGCAGTTACACTCTAGGGGACACCATATATTTT. Protein sequence: CASSYTLGDTIYF.

The gene calls are TRBV5-6 and TRBJ2-1, with 13 bases lining up with TRBD2. J was trimmed by 5 bases and V by 0 bases; bases with no gene match: 5. CDR3 length equals 17 residues. Looked up from germline, CDR1 is SGHDT and CDR2 is YYEEEE. The DNA for the CDR3 is TGTGCCAGCAGCTTGGATAGGGGACTAGCGGGACACAATGAGCAGTTCTTC. This gives the protein CASSLDRGLAGHNEQFF. Variable domain in full (rest from reference TRBV5-6 and TRBJ2-1): DAGVTQSPTHLIKTRGQQVTLRCSPKSGHDTVSWYQQALGQGPQFIFQYYEEEERQRGNFPDRFSGHQFPNYSSELNVNALLLGDSALYLCASSLDRGLAGHNEQFFGPGTRLTVL.

V is TRBV5-6 and J is TRBJ1-5; 11 bases are a match to TRBD1. Germline CDR1 is SGHDT and CDR2 is YYEEEE. J gave up 2 bases and V 4 bases, and 8 bases lay outside the gene matches. The CDR3 spans 17 residues. The CDR3 sequence: CASSLGQGVIGNQPQHF. The CDR3 DNA is TGTGCCAGCAGCCTGGGACAGGGGGTGATAGGCAATCAGCCCCAGCATTTT.

The chain combines TRBV11-2 with TRBJ2-7; 7 positions match TRBD2. With V trimmed by 4 bases and J by 9 bases, 18 bases remained unmatched. The germline gives CDR1 SGHAT, CDR2 FQNNGV. This CDR3 contains 16 residues. CDR3 protein: CASSSRTSGDIRGQYF. The DNA of the CDR3 is TGTGCCAGCAGCTCCCGGACTAGTGGGGATATACGTGGGCAGTACTTC.

J is TRBJ2-3 and V is TRBV21-1; the D call of TRBD2 is as the table states it, not checked on the DNA. TRBV21-1 is reported as a pseudogene. This CDR3 contains 18 residues. The CDR3 reads CASSKETLSGKRTDTQYF. In nucleotides, the CDR3 is TGTGCCAGCAGCAAAGAGACCTTAAGCGGGAAACGCACAGATACGCAGTATTTT.